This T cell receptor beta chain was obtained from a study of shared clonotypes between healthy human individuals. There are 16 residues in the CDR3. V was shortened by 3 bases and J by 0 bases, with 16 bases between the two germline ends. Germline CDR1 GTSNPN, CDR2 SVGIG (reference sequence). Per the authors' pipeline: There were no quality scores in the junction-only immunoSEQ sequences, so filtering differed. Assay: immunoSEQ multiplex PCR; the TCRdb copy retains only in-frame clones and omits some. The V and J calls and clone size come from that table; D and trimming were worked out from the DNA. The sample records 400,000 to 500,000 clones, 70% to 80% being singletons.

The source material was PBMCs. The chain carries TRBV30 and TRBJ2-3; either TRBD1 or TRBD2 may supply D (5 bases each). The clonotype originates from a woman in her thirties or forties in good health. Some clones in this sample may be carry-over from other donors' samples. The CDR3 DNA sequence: TGTGCCTGGAGCGGGGCGAAAGTTGCTAGCACAGATACGCAGTATTTT. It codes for CAWSGAKVASTDTQYF.